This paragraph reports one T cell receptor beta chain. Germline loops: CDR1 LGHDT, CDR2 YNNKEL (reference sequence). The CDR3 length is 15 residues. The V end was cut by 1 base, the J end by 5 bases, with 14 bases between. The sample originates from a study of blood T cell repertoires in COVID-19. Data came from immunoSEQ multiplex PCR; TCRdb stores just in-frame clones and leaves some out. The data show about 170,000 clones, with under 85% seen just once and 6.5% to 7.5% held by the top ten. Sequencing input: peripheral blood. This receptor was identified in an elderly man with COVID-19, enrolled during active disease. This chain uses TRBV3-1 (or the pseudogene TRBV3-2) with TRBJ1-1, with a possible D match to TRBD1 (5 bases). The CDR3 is CASSQVAGGGTEAFF. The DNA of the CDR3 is TGTGCCAGCAGCCAAGTGGCAGGTGGGGGGACTGAAGCTTTCTTT.